Described below is a single T cell receptor (beta chain) sequence and its context. This clonotype was seen just once. What antigen it recognizes has not been identified. Base qualities are not provided; no much larger clone lies one nucleotide away. Single-read evidence is weak. Donors were approximately 42 systemically healthy Caucasian individuals from Russia aged about 6 to 100 years. Each donor gave approximately 9.3 milliliters of peripheral blood, collected into EDTA-treated Vacutainer tubes. PBMCs were isolated by Ficoll-Paque density-gradient centrifugation, with at least 6 million obtained per sample. Trizol reagent was used to extract total RNA from PBMCs, with at least 5.5 micrograms per sample. For every donor, an aliquot of PBMCs went through flow cytometry to measure the percentages of naive CD45RAhigh/CD27high T cells. Its CDR3 holds 13 amino acids, cysteine through phenylalanine. Here the CDR3 DNA is all that survives: 39 bases in frame from base 1. V is pared back by 7 bases and J by 10 bases, with 20 bases lying between the germline termini. CDR1 and CDR2 are read off the germline V gene (reference sequence) as GTSNPN and SVGIG.

The sample originates from a study of blood T cells in healthy people across ages (dated by TCRdb to about 2015). Concerning the study at large: Template switching captured roughly one uniquely barcoded TCR beta cDNA molecule per two T cells in model experiments. Age-related changes in TCR beta repertoire diversity were measured in the study by deep sequencing normalized with unique cDNA molecular identifiers. The donors were split into four age groups: young (average around 17 years), middle-aged (more than 35), aged (about 62) and long-lived (approximately 89). To avoid experimental bias, donors of different ages were randomly spread across the sequencing lanes. Two additional independent replicas of 1 million unique cDNA reads from the same blood draw were analyzed for two donors (one aged 18 to 30 and one aged 80 or older).

The method behind the library was 5' RACE. TCRdb lists the instrument as Illumina HiSeq 2500. The second PCR ran for roughly 6 to 11 cycles and used a J-beta primer mix along with a sample-barcoded 5' primer. A template-switch 5' adaptor carrying 12 random nucleotides introduced a unique molecular identifier onto each TCR beta cDNA molecule. At least 2.5 million CDR3-containing paired-end reads were obtained from each sample. All of the RNA was converted into first-strand cDNA using the Mint cDNA synthesis kit, with a TRBC-specific oligonucleotide serving as the primer. Following uracil-DNA glycosylase treatment, all cDNA underwent a first 18-cycle PCR with the universal primers M1SS and BC2_uni_R. Concerning the study's data processing: For normalization, 1 million high-quality reads, each with a distinct molecular identifier, were randomly selected from each sample. Reads sharing molecular identifiers were discarded rather than binned into consensus sequences. CDR3 identification, clonotype clustering and error correction used MiTCR with a Q25 quality threshold and the strictest error-elimination algorithm. A nonparametric unseen species model using Euler transformation provided a lower-bound estimate of total TCR beta diversity. TCRdb handled the public reads itself, with Q25 trimming in fastp and clone calling in MiXCR, and kept productive beta chains. Rows are unified per CDR3 protein, each entry keeping the most common DNA and genes. The V and J calls follow TCRdb's processing rather than the paper's. Present in this sample are about 380,000 distinct CDR3 sequences, 45% to 65% of which were seen just once. Over 40% of the sample is in the top ten clones.

The paper as a whole reports these results and caveats: Since profiling was done on bulk unsorted PBMCs, naive and antigen-experienced compartments could not be conclusively compared. There was a strong correlation between observed TCR beta diversity and the percentage of naive T cells measured by flow cytometry. The CMV infection status of donors was not known, potentially confounding age-related changes in expanded clonotypes. As age increased, observed TCR beta diversity per million T cells dropped in a roughly linear way, and a significant reduction was already evident by age about 40. Compared with the aged group, more naive CD4+ T cells, fewer expanded clones and increased TCR diversity were shown by the long-lived group, suggesting age selection. Estimates of total diversity based on one million sequenced T cells were regarded as lower bounds and as underestimates.

This receptor was taken from a man aged 55 to 70 in good health. Rearrangement joined TRBV30 to TRBJ2-1; D gene: possibly TRBD1, on 6 matching bases. The sequencing input was blood. The DNA reads as follows: TGTGCCTACAAACCCGATACAGGGTACGAGCAGTTCTTC. This codes for CAYKPDTGYEQFF. With the rest looked up from the reference TRBV30 and TRBJ2-1 genes rather than sequenced, the full variable domain is SQTIHQWPATLVQPVGSPLSLECTVEGTSNPNLYWYRQAAGRGLQLLFYSVGIGQISSEVPQNLSASRPQDRQFILSSKKLLLSDSGFYLCAYKPDTGYEQFFGPGTRLTVL.